Described below is a single T cell receptor beta chain sequence and its context. V lost 10 bases to trimming and J lost 7 bases, with 17 bases between them. This CDR3 region has 12 residues. Germline loops: CDR1 SNHLY, CDR2 FYNNEI. This sample was included in a study of blood T cell repertoires in COVID-19. Sequenced by immunoSEQ multiplex PCR; TCRdb stores in-frame clones only, minus some. The sample lists 300,000 to 400,000 clones, 87% occurring once. This chain uses TRBV2 with TRBJ2-7; TRBD1 is a possible D gene (6 bases). The material sequenced was peripheral blood. The sequence was obtained from a man between 25 and 39 years old with COVID-19, enrolled during active disease. CDR3 loop: CATAGTPWEQYF. CDR3 sequence (DNA): TGTGCCACCGCCGGGACACCCTGGGAGCAGTACTTC.